Each of the 20 T cell receptor beta chains below was sequenced from the same sample in a study of PD-1 blockade in classical Hodgkin lymphoma. The method was immunoSEQ multiplex PCR; TCRdb's version includes in-frame clones alone and lacks a portion of them. The table lists some 100,000 clones, about 93% of them singletons. Time point meaning: cycle 4 day 1 (C4D1), after five to seven weeks of nivolumab. Patients all relapsed after autologous stem cell transplantation, and there was variation in brentuximab vedotin exposure. The specimen was peripheral blood mononuclear cells (PBMCs), collected before the fourth cycle of nivolumab. The receptors derive from a human donor with classical Hodgkin lymphoma.

As for this clone: The sample holds other DNA sequences that translate to the same CDR3. The chain recombines TRBV7-9 with TRBJ2-3, with D unclear. The CDR3 consists of 14 residues. V dropped 4 bases and J dropped 0 bases, with 8 bases sitting between them. Germline CDR1 is SEHNR and CDR2 is FQNEAQ (reference sequence). The CDR3 spells CASSSSGSTDTQYF. The CDR3 DNA reads as TGTGCCAGCAGCTCCTCGGGTAGCACAGATACGCAGTATTTT.

This chain joins TRBV28 and TRBJ2-7, with D perhaps given as TRBD1 or TRBD2 (6 bases each). Deletions cut 2 bases from V and 3 bases from J, with 17 bases between. Germline V gene data show CDR1 as MDHEN and CDR2 as SYDVKM. The CDR3 loop spans 16 amino acids. CDR3 coding DNA: TGTGCCAGCAGTTTACCTACTACAGGGACTCTCTACGAGCAGTACTTC. Translating gives CASSLPTTGTLYEQYF.

CDR3 coding DNA: TGTGCCAGTAAACGGACCCGAGACTCCTACAATGAGCAGTTCTTC. The encoded protein is CASKRTRDSYNEQFF. The chain combines TRBV6-4 with TRBJ2-1; D gene uncertain. In germline, CDR1 is MRHNA, CDR2 SNTAGT. There are 15 residues in the CDR3. V lost 9 bases to trimming and J lost 0 bases, with 15 bases between them.

Of note for this clone: Other DNA sequences in the sample encode the same CDR3. The chain combines TRBV28 with TRBJ2-7; the D is unclear. Trimming took off 2 bases at V and 3 bases at J, with 2 bases between the two ends. Germline CDR1 MDHEN, CDR2 SYDVKM. This CDR3 comprises 11 residues. For the CDR3, the DNA is TGTGCCAGCAGTTTAAACTACGAGCAGTACTTC. This sequence encodes CASSLNYEQYF.

The chain recombines TRBV21-1 with TRBJ2-2; TRBD2, the D gene given by the table, was not confirmed from the DNA. TRBV21-1 represents a pseudogene. The length of the CDR3 is 8 residues. In DNA form, the CDR3 reads TGTTTAGCCGGGGAGCTGTTTTTT. Its translation: CLAGELFF.

The rearrangement joins TRBV29-1 to TRBJ2-5, with 12 bases lining up with TRBD1. V was clipped by 6 bases and J by 4 bases; unmatched bases: 3. The CDR3 extends over 13 amino acids. CDR1 and CDR2 (germline): SQVTM, ANQGSEA. The CDR3 reads CSVGTGGGETQYF. The CDR3 bases are TGCAGCGTGGGGACAGGGGGCGGAGAGACCCAGTACTTC. The whole variable domain, filled in from reference TRBV29-1 and TRBJ2-5, reads SAVISQKPSRDICQRGTSLTIQCQVDSQVTMMFWYRQQPGQSLTLIATANQGSEATYESGFVIDKFPISRPNLTFSTLTVSNMSPEDSSIYLCSVGTGGGETQYFGPGTRLLVL.

J is TRBJ2-2 and V is TRBV28; 10 bases line up with TRBD2. Germline CDR1 and CDR2: MDHEN and SYDVKM. With V trimmed by 3 bases and J by 6 bases, 7 bases remained unmatched. This CDR3 contains 16 residues. In DNA, the CDR3 is TGTGCCAGCAGTTTGCTCTCGGGACTAGCGTCCGGGGAGCTGTTTTTT. Translation gives CASSLLSGLASGELFF.

This chain joins TRBV5-1 and TRBJ2-5, with a weak D call TRBD2 (5 bases). The V gene lost 2 bases and the J gene lost 5 bases, with 16 bases spanning the gap. Germline loops: CDR1 SGHRS, CDR2 YFSETQ. The CDR3 is made up of 15 amino acids. The CDR3 region has the DNA TGCGCCAGCAGCTTATTCGGCCGCGGGTGGGAGACCCAGTACTTC. The encoded protein is CASSLFGRGWETQYF.

The chain links TRBV9 to TRBJ2-4; the D gene is possibly TRBD2 (6 bases). Trimming removed 0 bases at V and 5 bases at J, with 6 bases between. This CDR3 comprises 13 residues. CDR1 and CDR2 from the germline V gene are SGDLS and YYNGEE. CDR3 bases: TGTGCCAGCAGCGTAGCGGGGGAAAACATTCAGTACTTC. It translates to CASSVAGENIQYF.

The V call is TRBV7-9, the J call TRBJ1-1, with TRBD1 matching 8 bases. CDR1 SEHNR and CDR2 FQNEAQ come from the germline V gene (reference sequence). This CDR3 contains 17 residues. V dropped 2 bases and J dropped 6; count of bases not matched to a gene: 14. The CDR3 DNA sequence: TGTGCCAGCAGCTTAAGCGGACAGGGTTTGAGGATCGCTGAAGCTTTCTTT. This sequence encodes CASSLSGQGLRIAEAFF.

The table lists this clone with a count of one. This chain connects TRBV5-4 to TRBJ2-5; tentative D call: TRBD1 (6 bases). The germline V gene has CDR1 SGHNT and CDR2 YYREEE (reference sequence). V was clipped by 0 bases and J by 4 bases, with 10 bases between them. There are 14 residues in the CDR3. This CDR3 is CASSLGGGRETQYF. As DNA, the CDR3 is TGTGCCAGCAGCTTGGGAGGGGGACGAGAGACCCAGTACTTC.

The chain couples TRBV30 to TRBJ1-5; D might be TRBD1 (5 bases). CDR1 is GTSNPN and CDR2 is SVGIG in the germline V gene (reference sequence). The CDR3 is 14 amino acids. The ends were cut back, 5 bases at V and 8 bases at J, with 19 bases in the middle. The CDR3 DNA is TGTGCCTGGTGGGGCGGCAGGGTGGGCGAGCCCCAGCATTTT. It translates to CAWWGGRVGEPQHF.

The chain joins TRBV18 to TRBJ2-1; a possible D gene is TRBD2 (6 bases). With 0 bases removed from V and 3 bases from J, the gap between germline ends came to 9 bases. The CDR3 is 15 amino acids. Germline values: CDR1 KGHSH, CDR2 LQKENI. The CDR3 DNA sequence: TGTGCCAGCTCACCACCGCGCGGGAACTACAATGAGCAGTTCTTC. It codes for CASSPPRGNYNEQFF. Drawing the rest from reference TRBV18 and TRBJ2-1, the complete variable domain is NAGVMQNPRHLVRRRGQEARLRCSPMKGHSHVYWYRQLPEEGLKFMVYLQKENIIDESGMPKERFSAEFPKEGPSILRIQQVVRGDSAAYFCASSPPRGNYNEQFFGPGTRLTVL.

The table lists this clone with a count of one. CDR3 residues: CASSLVPPGTATDTQYF. In DNA form, the CDR3 reads TGTGCCAGCAGTTTAGTCCCCCCAGGGACAGCCACAGATACGCAGTATTTT. The chain uses TRBV28 and TRBJ2-3; 7 nucleotides line up with TRBD1. The CDR3 totals 17 residues. V dropped 2 bases and J dropped 2; count of bases not matched to a gene: 10. Germline CDR1 MDHEN, CDR2 SYDVKM.

The CDR3 sequence is CASRPQGAKSGYTF. The CDR3, as DNA: TGTGCCAGCAGACCACAGGGGGCCAAGAGTGGCTACACCTTC. J is TRBJ1-2 and V is TRBV6-5, with TRBD1 matching over 9 bases. The CDR3 spans 14 residues. V trimming: 6 bases; J trimming: 7 bases; junction bases outside the gene matches: 9. The germline gives CDR1 MNHEY, CDR2 SVGAGI.

The sample holds one count of this clone. CDR3 loop: CASSRRTGTDTQYF. DNA of the CDR3: TGTGCCAGCAGTCGCCGGACGGGCACAGATACGCAGTATTTT. The chain carries TRBV28 and TRBJ2-3; D not certain. This CDR3 has 14 residues. Germline CDR1 is MDHEN and CDR2 is SYDVKM. Trimming shortened V by 5 bases and J by 1 base, and 10 bases separated the two germline ends.

V gene TRBV6-5 combines with J gene TRBJ2-7; perhaps TRBD2 as D (5 bases). There are 16 residues in the CDR3. The germline CDR1 and CDR2 sequences are MNHEY and SVGAGI. V was pared by 2 bases and J by 4 bases, with 18 bases between. The CDR3 bases are TGTGCCAGCAGTTACCTCAGGCTCGGGATACCTTACGAGCAGTACTTC. Translated: CASSYLRLGIPYEQYF.

V is TRBV18 and J is TRBJ2-1; D unresolved. From germline, CDR1 is KGHSH and CDR2 LQKENI. V lost 1 base to trimming and J lost 1 base, with 14 bases between them. This CDR3 is built from 17 residues. The CDR3 DNA is TGTGCCAGCTCACCACAATTCCAGACCGCGTCCTACAATGAGCAGTTCTTC. Amino acids: CASSPQFQTASYNEQFF.

This clone was recorded only once. The J gene is TRBJ2-1, the V gene TRBV27; D gene uncertain. This CDR3 has 14 residues. CDR1 and CDR2 (germline): MNHEY, SMNVEV (reference sequence). Trimming cost V 1 base and J 3 bases, with 7 bases left between them. CDR3 loop: CASSLWGVYNEQFF. Here the CDR3 DNA reads TGTGCCAGCAGTTTATGGGGTGTCTACAATGAGCAGTTCTTC.

The chain recombines TRBV7-2 with TRBJ1-1; D unclear. Trimming took off 1 base at V and 1 base at J, with 7 bases between the two ends. The CDR3 consists of 14 residues. The germline V gene has CDR1 SGHTA and CDR2 FQGNSA. The chain's CDR3 is CASSLVSGNTEAFF. Written as DNA, the CDR3 is TGTGCCAGCAGCTTAGTATCAGGGAACACTGAAGCTTTCTTT.